This T cell receptor (beta chain) was recorded in a study of blood T cell repertoires in COVID-19. The wider study: There were acute and convalescent COVID-19 samples, and they came from the United States, Italy and Spain. T cells, B-cell-depleted T cells, or PBMCs provided the cDNA or gDNA that served as material.

Original methodology: Scientists estimated how many nucleated cells there were by amplifying reference gene primers. Assay used: immunoSEQ multiplex PCR; TCRdb lists only in-frame clones, some missing. That table supplies the V and J calls and clone size; D and trimming were determined from the DNA. The table has 120,000 to 150,000 clones, roughly nine tenths seen once; the top ten hold 1.5% to 2%. This clone was picked up one time. This CDR3 has 11 residues. CDR1 and CDR2 from the germline V gene are DFQATT and SNEGSKA (reference sequence). Deletions cut 6 bases from V and 6 bases from J, with 12 bases between.

The V and J genes are TRBV20-1 and TRBJ2-7, with D possibly TRBD1 on 6 matching bases. The material sequenced was peripheral blood. The receptor was derived from a human donor in a cohort sampled during active COVID-19. CDR3 in DNA: TGCAGTGCGAAGGGGGATCTCGAGCAGTACTTC. Translated: CSAKGDLEQYF.